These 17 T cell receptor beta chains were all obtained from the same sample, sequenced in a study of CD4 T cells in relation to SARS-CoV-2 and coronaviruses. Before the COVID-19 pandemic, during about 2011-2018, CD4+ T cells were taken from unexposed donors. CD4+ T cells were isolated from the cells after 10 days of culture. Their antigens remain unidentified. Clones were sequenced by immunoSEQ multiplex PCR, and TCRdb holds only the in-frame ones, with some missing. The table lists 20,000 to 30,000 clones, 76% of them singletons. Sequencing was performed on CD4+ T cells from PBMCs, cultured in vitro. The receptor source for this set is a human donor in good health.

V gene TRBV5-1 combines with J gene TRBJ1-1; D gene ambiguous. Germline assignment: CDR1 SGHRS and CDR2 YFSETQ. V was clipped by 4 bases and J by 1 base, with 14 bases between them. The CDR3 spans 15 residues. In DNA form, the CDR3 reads TGCGCCAGCAGCGCGGACGGCGGCCAGAACACTGAAGCTTTCTTT. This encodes CASSADGGQNTEAFF.

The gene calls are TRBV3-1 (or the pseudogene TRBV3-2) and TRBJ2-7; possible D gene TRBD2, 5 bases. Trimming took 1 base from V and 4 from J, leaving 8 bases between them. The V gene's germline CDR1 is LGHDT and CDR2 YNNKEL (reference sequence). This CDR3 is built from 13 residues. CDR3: CASSQGRGYEQYF. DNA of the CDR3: TGTGCCAGCAGCCAAGGGAGAGGGTACGAGCAGTACTTC.

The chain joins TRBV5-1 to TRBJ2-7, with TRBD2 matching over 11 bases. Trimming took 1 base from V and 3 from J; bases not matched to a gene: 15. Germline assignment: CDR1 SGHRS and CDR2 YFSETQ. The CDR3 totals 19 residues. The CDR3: CASSLRWGLAGGFHYEQYF. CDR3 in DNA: TGCGCCAGCAGCTTGAGATGGGGGCTAGCGGGAGGCTTTCACTACGAGCAGTACTTC.

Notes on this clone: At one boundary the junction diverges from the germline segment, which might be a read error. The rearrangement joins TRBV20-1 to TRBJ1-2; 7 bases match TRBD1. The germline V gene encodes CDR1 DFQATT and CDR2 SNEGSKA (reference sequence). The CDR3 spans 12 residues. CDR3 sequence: CSASRQGWGYTF. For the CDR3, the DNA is TGCAGCGCTAGTAGACAGGGCTGGGGCTACACCTTC.

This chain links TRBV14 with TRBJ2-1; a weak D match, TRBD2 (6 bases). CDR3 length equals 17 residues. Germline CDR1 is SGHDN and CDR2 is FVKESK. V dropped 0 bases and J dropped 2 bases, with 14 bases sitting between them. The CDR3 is CASSQEVTSLTYNEQFF. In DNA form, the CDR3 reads TGTGCCAGCAGCCAAGAAGTCACTAGCTTAACCTACAATGAGCAGTTCTTC.

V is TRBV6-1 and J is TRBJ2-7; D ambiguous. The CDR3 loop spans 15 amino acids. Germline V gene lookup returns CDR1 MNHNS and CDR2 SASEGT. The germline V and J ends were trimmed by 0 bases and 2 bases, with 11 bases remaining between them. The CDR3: CASSEAGRAPYEQYF. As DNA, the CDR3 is TGTGCCAGCAGTGAAGCGGGTAGGGCCCCCTACGAGCAGTACTTC.

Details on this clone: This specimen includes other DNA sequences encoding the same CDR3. The CDR3 sequence: CASSLDVSGANVLTF. The CDR3 DNA reads as TGCGCCAGCAGCTTGGACGTCTCTGGGGCCAACGTCCTGACTTTC. V gene TRBV5-1 combines with J gene TRBJ2-6; D not resolved. This CDR3 region has 15 residues. Germline lookup yields CDR1 SGHRS and CDR2 YFSETQ. V dropped 0 bases and J dropped 0 bases, with 4 bases sitting between them.

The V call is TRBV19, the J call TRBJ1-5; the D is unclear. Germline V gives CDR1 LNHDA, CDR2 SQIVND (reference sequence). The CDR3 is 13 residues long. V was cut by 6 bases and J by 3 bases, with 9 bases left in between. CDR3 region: CASSPGLNQPQHF. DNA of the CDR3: TGTGCCAGTAGCCCGGGCCTCAATCAGCCCCAGCATTTT.

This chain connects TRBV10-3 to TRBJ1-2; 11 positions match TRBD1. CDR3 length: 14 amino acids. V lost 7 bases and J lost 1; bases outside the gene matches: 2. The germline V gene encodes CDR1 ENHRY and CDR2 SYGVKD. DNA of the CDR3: TGTGCCATCACCGGGACAGGGGGTAACTATGGCTACACCTTC. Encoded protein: CAITGTGGNYGYTF.

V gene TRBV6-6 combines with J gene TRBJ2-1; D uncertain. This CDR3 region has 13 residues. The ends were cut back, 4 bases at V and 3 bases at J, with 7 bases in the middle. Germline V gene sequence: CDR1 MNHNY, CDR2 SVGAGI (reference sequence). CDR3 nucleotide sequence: TGTGCCAGCAGTTCCCGCGGCTACAATGAGCAGTTCTTC. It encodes CASSSRGYNEQFF.

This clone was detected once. CDR3 protein: CASSLRGAGRKTQYF. The CDR3 bases are TGTGCCAGCAGCTTAAGGGGCGCGGGGCGAAAGACCCAGTACTTC. This chain connects TRBV11-1 to TRBJ2-5; maybe TRBD2 (6 bases). Germline V gives CDR1 SGHAT, CDR2 FQDESV (reference sequence). The CDR3 contains 15 residues. The V end lost 2 bases, the J end lost 6 bases, and 16 bases lay between the germline ends. Combining the CDR3 with reference TRBV11-1 and TRBJ2-5 gives the whole variable domain EAEVAQSPRYKITEKSQAVAFWCDPISGHATLYWYRQILGQGPELLVQFQDESVVDDSQLPKDRFSAERLKGVDSTLKIQPAELGDSAMYLCASSLRGAGRKTQYFGPGTRLLVL.

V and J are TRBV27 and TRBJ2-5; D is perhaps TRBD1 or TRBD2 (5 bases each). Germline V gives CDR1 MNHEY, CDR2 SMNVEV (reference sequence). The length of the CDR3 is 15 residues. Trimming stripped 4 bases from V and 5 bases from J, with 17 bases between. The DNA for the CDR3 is TGTGCCAGCAGTTCTCCCCGGGGCGCGGGTGAGACCCAGTACTTC. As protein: CASSSPRGAGETQYF.

The CDR3 DNA reads TGTGCCAGCAGCCGCGGAGCTACTAGCGGGAGGACCTACAATGAGCAGTTCTTC. This codes for CASSRGATSGRTYNEQFF. The chain combines TRBV4-2 with TRBJ2-1; 12 bases align to TRBD2. The CDR3 runs to 18 residues. The V gene end was trimmed by 4 bases and the J gene end by 2 bases; junction bases not matched to a gene: 9. Germline CDR1 and CDR2: LGHNA and YNFKEQ.

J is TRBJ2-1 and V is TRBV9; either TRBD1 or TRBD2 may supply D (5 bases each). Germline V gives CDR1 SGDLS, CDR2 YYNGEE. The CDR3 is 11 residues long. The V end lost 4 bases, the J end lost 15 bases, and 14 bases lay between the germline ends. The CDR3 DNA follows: TGTGCCAGCAGCAATAGTGGGGGTCTGTTCTTC. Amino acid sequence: CASSNSGGLFF.

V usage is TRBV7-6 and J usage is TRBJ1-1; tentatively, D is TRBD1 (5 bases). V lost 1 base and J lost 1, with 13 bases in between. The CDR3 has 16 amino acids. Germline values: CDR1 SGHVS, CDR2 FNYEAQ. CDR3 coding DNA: TGTGCCAGCAGCTTAGGCCCCGGTGGGACGAACACTGAAGCTTTCTTT. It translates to CASSLGPGGTNTEAFF.

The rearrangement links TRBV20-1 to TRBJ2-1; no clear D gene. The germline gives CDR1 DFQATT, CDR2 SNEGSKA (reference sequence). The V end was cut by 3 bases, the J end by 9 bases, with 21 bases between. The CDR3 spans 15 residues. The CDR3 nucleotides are TGCAGTGCTAGTTACCGTGGGCCACGGTTCGGTGAGCAGTTCTTC. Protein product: CSASYRGPRFGEQFF.

CDR3 sequence reads: CASRPGQGATMNTEAFF. The CDR3 DNA is TGTGCCAGTAGGCCCGGACAGGGGGCCACCATGAACACTGAAGCTTTCTTT. The genes are TRBV19 and TRBJ1-1; the match to TRBD1 covers 11 bases. Germline V gives CDR1 LNHDA, CDR2 SQIVND (reference sequence). With V trimmed by 6 bases and J by 0 bases, 9 bases remained unmatched. CDR3 size: 17 residues.